This T cell receptor beta chain was profiled in a study of T cell clonality in common variable immunodeficiency. The method was immunoSEQ multiplex PCR; TCRdb's version includes in-frame clones alone and lacks a portion of them. The repertoire consists of tens of thousands of clones, none detected only once. This clone was seen many times. Read sequence stops 3 residues before the CDR3 end, and the germline J gene provides the missing end. Trimming pared 4 bases from V and 4 bases from J, leaving 17 bases between. CDR3 length: 15 amino acids. CDR1 and CDR2 from the germline V gene are LNHDA and SQIVND (reference sequence).

Sample: peripheral blood mononuclear cells. V usage is TRBV19 and J usage is TRBJ2-7; D may be TRBD2 (5 bases). This clonotype was obtained from a person aged 18-70 years in good health. CDR3 amino acids: CASSTLPTTLYEQYF. CDR3 DNA, as far as it was read: TGTGCCAGTAGTACCCTCCCGACTACCCTGTACGAG.